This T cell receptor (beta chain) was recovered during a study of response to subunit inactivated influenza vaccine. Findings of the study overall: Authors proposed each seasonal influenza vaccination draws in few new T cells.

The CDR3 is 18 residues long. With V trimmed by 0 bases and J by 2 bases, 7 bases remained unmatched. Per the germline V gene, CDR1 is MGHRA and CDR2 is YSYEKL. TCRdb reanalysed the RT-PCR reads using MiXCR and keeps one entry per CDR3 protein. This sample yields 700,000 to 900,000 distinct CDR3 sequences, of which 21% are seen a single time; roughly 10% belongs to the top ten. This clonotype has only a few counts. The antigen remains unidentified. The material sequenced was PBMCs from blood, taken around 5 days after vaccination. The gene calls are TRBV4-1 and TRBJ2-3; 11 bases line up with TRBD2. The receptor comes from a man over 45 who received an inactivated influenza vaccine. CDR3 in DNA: TGCGCCAGCAGCCAAGAACCCATTAGCGGGGGGGCCACAGATACGCAGTATTTT. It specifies CASSQEPISGGATDTQYF.